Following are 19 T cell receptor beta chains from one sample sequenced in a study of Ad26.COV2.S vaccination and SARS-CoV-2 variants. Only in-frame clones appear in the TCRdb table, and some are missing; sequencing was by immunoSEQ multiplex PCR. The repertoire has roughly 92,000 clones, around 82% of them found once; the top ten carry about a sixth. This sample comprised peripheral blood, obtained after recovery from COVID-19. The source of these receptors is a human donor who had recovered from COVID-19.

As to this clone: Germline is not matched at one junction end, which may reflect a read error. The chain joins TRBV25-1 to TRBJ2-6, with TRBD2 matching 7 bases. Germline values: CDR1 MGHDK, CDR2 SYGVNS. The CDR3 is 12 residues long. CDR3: CASSGGGNVLTF. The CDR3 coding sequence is TGTGCCAGCAGTGGCGGGGGCAACGTCCTGACTTTC.

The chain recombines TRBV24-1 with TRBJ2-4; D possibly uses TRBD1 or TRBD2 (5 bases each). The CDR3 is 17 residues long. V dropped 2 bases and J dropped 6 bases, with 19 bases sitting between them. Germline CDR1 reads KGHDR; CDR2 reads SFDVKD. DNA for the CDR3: TGTGCCACCAGTGATTCGGGGCAGGGAAAGTCGGGAAACATTCAGTACTTC. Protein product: CATSDSGQGKSGNIQYF.

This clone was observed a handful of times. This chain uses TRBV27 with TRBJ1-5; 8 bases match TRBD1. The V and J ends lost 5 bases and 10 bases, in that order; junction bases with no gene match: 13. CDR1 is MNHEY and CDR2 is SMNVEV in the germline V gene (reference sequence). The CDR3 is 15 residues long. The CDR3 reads CASSLRQGSVEPQHF. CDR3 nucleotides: TGTGCCAGCAGTCTTAGACAGGGGTCAGTGGAACCCCAGCATTTT.

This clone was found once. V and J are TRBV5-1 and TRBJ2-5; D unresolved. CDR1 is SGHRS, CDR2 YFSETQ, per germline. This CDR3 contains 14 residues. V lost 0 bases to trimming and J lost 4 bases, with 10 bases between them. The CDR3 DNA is TGCGCCAGCAGCTTGGGTGGAGACGGAGAGACCCAGTACTTC. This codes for CASSLGGDGETQYF.

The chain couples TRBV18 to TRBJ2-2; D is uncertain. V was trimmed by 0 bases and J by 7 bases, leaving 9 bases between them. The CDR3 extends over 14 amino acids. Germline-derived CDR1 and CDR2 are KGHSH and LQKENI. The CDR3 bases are TGTGCCAGCTCACCACCGAACGTCGGCGGGGAGCTGTTTTTT. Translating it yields CASSPPNVGGELFF.

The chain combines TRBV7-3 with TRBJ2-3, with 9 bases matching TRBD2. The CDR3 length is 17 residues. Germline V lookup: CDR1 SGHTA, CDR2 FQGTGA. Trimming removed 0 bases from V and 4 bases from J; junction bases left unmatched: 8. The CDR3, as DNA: TGTGCCAGCAGCTTAACCATAGCGGGAGTTCAGCCAGATACGCAGTATTTT. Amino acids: CASSLTIAGVQPDTQYF.

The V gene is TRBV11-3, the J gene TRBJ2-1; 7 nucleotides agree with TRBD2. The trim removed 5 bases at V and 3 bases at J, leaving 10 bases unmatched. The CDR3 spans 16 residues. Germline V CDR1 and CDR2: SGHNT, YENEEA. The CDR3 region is CASSPAKREDYNEQFF. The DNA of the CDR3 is TGTGCCAGCAGCCCTGCAAAGCGGGAAGACTACAATGAGCAGTTCTTC.

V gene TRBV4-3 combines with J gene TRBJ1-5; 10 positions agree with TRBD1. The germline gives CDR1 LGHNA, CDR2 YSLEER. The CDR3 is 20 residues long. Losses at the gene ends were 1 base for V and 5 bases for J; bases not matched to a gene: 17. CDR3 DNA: TGCGCCAGCAGCCAAGCTCTGGACCGATCGACAGGGGGCAAACATCAGCCCCAGCATTTT. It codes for CASSQALDRSTGGKHQPQHF.

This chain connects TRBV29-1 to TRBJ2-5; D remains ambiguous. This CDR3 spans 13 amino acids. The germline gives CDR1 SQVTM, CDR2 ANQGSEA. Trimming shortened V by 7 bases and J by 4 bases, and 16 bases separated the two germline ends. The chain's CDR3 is CSAARSPRETQYF. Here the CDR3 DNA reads TGCAGCGCCGCCAGGTCCCCCAGAGAGACCCAGTACTTC. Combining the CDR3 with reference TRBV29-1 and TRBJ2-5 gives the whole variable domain SAVISQKPSRDICQRGTSLTIQCQVDSQVTMMFWYRQQPGQSLTLIATANQGSEATYESGFVIDKFPISRPNLTFSTLTVSNMSPEDSSIYLCSAARSPRETQYFGPGTRLLVL.

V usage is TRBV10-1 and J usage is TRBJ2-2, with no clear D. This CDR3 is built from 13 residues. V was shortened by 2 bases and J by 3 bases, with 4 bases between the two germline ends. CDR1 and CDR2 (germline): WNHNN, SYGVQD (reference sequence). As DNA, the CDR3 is TGCGCCAGCAGTGAGGATGACACCGGGGAGCTGTTTTTT. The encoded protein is CASSEDDTGELFF.

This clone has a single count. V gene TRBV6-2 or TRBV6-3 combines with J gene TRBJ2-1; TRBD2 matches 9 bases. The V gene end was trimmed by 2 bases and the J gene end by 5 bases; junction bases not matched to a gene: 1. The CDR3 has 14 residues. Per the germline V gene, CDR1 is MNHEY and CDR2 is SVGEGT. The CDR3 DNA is TGTGCCAGCAGTTACGGACTAGCGAACAATGAGCAGTTCTTC. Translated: CASSYGLANNEQFF.

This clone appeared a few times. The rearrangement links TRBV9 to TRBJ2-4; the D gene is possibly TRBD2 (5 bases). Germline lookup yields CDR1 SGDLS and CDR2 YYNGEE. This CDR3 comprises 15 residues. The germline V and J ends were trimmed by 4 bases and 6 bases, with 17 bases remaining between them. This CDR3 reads CASSPEGRGRNIQYF. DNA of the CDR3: TGTGCCAGCAGCCCCGAGGGCCGGGGTAGAAACATTCAGTACTTC.

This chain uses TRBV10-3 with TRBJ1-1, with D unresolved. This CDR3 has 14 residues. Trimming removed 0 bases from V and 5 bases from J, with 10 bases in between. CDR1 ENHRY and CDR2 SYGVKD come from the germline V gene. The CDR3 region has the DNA TGTGCCATCAGTGAGTCCGGGCAGTGGACTGAAGCTTTCTTT. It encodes CAISESGQWTEAFF.

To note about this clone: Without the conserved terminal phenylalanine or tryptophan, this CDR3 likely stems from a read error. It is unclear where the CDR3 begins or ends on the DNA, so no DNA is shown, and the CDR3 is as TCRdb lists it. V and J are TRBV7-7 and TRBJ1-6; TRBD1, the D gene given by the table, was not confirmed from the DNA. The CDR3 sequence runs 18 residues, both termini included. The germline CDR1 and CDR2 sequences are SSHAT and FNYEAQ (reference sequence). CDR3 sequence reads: CASSLGETEPMLEFTPPL.

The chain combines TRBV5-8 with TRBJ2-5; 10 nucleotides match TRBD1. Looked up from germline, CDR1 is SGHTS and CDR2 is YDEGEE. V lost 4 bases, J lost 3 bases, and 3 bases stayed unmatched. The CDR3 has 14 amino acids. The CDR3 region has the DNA TGTGCCAGCAGCCAGGACAGGGGGGAAGAGACCCAGTACTTC. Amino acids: CASSQDRGEETQYF.

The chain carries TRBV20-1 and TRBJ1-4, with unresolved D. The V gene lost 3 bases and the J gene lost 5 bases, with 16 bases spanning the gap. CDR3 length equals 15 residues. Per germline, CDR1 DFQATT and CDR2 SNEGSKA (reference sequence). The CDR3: CSASQFRRRNEKLFF. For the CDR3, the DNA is TGCAGTGCTAGTCAGTTTCGGCGCCGGAATGAAAAACTGTTTTTT.

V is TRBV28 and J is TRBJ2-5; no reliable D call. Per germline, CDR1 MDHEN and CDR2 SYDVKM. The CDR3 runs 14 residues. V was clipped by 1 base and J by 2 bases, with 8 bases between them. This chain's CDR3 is CASSLLAIQETQYF. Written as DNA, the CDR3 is TGTGCCAGCAGTTTATTGGCGATTCAAGAGACCCAGTACTTC.

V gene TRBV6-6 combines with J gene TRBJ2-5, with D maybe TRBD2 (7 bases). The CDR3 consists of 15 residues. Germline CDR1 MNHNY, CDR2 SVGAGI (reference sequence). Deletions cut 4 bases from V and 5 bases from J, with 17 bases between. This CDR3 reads CASSSSQGGGETQYF. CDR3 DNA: TGTGCCAGCAGTTCCTCACAGGGAGGGGGGGAGACCCAGTACTTC.

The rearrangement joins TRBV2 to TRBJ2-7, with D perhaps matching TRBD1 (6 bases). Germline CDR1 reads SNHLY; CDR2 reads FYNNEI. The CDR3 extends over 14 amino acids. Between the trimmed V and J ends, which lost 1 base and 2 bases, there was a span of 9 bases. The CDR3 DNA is TGTGCCAGCAGTGAAGAGACAGGAGCCTACGAGCAGTACTTC. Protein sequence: CASSEETGAYEQYF.